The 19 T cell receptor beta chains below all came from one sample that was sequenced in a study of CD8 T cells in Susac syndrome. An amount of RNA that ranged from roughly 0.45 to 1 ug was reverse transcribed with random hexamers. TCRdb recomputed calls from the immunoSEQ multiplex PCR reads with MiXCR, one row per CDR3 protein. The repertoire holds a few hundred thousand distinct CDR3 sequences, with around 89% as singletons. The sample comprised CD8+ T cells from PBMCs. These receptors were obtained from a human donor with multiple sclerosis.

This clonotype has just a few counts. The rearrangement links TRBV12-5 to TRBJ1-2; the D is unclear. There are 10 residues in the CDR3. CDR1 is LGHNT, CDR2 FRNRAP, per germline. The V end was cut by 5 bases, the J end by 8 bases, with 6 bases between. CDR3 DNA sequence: TGTGCTAGTGGTGGAAGAGGCTACACCTTC. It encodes CASGGRGYTF.

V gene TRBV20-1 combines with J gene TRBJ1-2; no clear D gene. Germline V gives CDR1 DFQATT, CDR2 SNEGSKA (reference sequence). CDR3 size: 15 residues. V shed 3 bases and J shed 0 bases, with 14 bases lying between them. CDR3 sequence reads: CSASDSSRSNYGYTF. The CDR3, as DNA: TGCAGTGCTAGTGATTCAAGCAGGTCTAACTATGGCTACACCTTC.

DNA for the CDR3: TGTGCCAGCACCGGAACGGGGCTAGCGGAAGAGACCCAGTACTTC. Translating it yields CASTGTGLAEETQYF. V usage is TRBV12-3 or TRBV12-4 and J usage is TRBJ2-5, with 7 nucleotides matching TRBD2. CDR3 length equals 15 residues. With V trimmed by 7 bases and J by 3 bases, 11 bases remained unmatched.

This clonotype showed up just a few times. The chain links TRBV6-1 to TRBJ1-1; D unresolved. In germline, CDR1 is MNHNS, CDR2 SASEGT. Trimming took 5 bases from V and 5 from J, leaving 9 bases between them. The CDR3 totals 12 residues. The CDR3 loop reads CASSLRETEAFF. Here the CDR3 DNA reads TGTGCCAGCAGTCTCCGGGAGACTGAAGCTTTCTTT.

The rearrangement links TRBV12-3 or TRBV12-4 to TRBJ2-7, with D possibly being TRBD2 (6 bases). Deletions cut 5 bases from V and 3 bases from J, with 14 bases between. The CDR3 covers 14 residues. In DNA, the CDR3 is TGTGCCAGCAGTGGGGGGATGGTCTACTACGAGCAGTACTTC. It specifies CASSGGMVYYEQYF.

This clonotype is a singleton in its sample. The CDR3 loop is CASSWTGLTGEKLFF. The CDR3 region has the DNA TGTGCCAGCAGTTGGACAGGGTTAACGGGTGAAAAACTGTTTTTT. This rearrangement joins TRBV27 to TRBJ1-4; 8 bases match TRBD1. The V gene's germline CDR1 is MNHEY and CDR2 SMNVEV (reference sequence). V lost 4 bases to trimming and J lost 7 bases; unmatched junction nucleotides: 8. This CDR3 spans 15 amino acids. Full variable domain (rest looked up from reference TRBV27 and TRBJ1-4): EAQVTQNPRYLITVTGKKLTVTCSQNMNHEYMSWYRQDPGLGLRQIYYSMNVEVTDKGDVPEGYKVSRKEKRNFPLILESPSPNQTSLYFCASSWTGLTGEKLFFGSGTQLSVL.

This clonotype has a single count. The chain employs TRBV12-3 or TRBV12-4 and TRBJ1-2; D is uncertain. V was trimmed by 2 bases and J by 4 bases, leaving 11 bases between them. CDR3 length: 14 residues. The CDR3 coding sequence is TGTGCCAGCAGTTTACAACGGACTGCCTATGGCTACACCTTC. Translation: CASSLQRTAYGYTF.

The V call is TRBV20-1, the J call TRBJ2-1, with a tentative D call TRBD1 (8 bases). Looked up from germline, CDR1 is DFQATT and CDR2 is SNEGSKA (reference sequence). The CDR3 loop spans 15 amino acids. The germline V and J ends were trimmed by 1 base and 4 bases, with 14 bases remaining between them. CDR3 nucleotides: TGCAGTGCTAGAGGCGGGGGACAGGATTACAATGAGCAGTTCTTC. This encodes CSARGGGQDYNEQFF.

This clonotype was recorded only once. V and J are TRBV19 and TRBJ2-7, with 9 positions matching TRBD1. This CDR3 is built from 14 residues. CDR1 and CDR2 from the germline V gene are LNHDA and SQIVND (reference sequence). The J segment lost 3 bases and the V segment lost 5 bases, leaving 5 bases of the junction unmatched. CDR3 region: CASSLQGADYEQYF. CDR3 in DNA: TGTGCCAGTAGTCTACAGGGGGCCGACTACGAGCAGTACTTC.

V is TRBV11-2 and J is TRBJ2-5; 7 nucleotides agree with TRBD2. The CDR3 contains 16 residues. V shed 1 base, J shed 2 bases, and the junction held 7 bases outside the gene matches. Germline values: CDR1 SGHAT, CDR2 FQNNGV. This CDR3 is CASSLVFSSGQETQYF. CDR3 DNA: TGTGCCAGCAGCTTAGTTTTCTCTAGCGGACAAGAGACCCAGTACTTC.

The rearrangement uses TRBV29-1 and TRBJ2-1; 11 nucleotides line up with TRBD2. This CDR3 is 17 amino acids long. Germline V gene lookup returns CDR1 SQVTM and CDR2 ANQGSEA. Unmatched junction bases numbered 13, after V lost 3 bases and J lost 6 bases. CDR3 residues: CSVDGLAGGRKGNEQFF. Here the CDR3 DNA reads TGCAGCGTTGATGGGCTAGCGGGAGGCCGGAAGGGCAATGAGCAGTTCTTC.

Here the CDR3 reads CASSQVGLTRNTEAFF. The CDR3 coding sequence is TGCGCCAGCAGCCAAGTGGGTTTGACTCGGAACACTGAAGCTTTCTTT. This rearrangement joins TRBV4-3 to TRBJ1-1; D is undetermined. With 1 base removed from V and 1 base from J, the gap between germline ends came to 13 bases. Germline CDR1 reads LGHNA; CDR2 reads YSLEER. The CDR3 has 16 amino acids.

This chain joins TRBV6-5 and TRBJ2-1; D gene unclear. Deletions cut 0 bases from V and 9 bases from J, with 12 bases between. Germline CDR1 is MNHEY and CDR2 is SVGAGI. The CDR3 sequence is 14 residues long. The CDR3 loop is CASSYSIQAIEQFF. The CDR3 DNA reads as TGTGCCAGCAGTTACTCTATTCAAGCGATTGAGCAGTTCTTC.

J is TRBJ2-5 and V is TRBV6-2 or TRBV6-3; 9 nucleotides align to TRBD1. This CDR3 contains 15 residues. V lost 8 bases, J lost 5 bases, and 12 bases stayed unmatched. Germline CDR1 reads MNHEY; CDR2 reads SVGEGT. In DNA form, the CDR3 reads TGTGCCAGCGCACCGGGACAGGGTAACGTTGAGACCCAGTACTTC. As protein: CASAPGQGNVETQYF.

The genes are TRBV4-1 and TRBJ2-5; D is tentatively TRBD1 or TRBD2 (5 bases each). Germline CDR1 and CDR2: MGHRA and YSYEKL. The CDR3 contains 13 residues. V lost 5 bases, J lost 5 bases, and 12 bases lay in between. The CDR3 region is CASSGGLQETQYF. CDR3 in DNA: TGCGCCAGCAGCGGGGGTCTCCAGGAGACCCAGTACTTC.

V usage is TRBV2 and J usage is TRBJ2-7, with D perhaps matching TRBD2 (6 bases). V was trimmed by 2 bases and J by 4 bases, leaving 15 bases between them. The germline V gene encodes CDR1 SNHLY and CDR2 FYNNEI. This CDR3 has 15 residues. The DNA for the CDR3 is TGTGCCAGCAGTGAATGGCGGCGGGGAGCATACGAGCAGTACTTC. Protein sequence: CASSEWRRGAYEQYF.

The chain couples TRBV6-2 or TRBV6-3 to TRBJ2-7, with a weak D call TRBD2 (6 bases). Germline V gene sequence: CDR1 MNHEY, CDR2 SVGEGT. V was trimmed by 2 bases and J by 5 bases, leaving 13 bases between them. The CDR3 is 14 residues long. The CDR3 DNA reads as TGTGCCAGCAGTTACGGGGAGGCCTGGGACGAGCAGTACTTC. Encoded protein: CASSYGEAWDEQYF.

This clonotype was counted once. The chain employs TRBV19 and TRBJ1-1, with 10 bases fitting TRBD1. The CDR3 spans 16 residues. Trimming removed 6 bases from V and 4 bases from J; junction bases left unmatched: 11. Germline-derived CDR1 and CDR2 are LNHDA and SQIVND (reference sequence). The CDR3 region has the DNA TGTGCCAGTAGGAACCCGCCCGGGACAGGGGTCACTGAAGCTTTCTTT. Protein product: CASRNPPGTGVTEAFF.

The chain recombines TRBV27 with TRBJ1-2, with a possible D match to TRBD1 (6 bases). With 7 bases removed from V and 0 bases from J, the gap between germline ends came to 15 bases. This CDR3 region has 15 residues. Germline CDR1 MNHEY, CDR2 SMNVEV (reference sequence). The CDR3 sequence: CASTPIQGANYGYTF. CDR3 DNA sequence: TGTGCCAGCACACCAATACAGGGAGCTAACTATGGCTACACCTTC.